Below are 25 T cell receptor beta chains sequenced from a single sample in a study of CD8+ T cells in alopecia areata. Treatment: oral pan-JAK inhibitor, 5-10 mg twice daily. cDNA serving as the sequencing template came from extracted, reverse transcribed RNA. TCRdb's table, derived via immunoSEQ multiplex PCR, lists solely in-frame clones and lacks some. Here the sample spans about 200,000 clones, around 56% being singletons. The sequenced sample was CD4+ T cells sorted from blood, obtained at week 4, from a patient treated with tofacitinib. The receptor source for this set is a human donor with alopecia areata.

CDR3 loop: CASSRTGVSGNTIYF. DNA for the CDR3: TGTGCCAGCAGCCGTACAGGCGTCTCTGGAAACACCATATATTTT. The V and J genes are TRBV6-5 and TRBJ1-3, with a tentative D call TRBD1 (5 bases). Trimming stripped 6 bases from V and 0 bases from J, with 12 bases between. The V gene's germline CDR1 is MNHEY and CDR2 SVGAGI. There are 15 residues in the CDR3.

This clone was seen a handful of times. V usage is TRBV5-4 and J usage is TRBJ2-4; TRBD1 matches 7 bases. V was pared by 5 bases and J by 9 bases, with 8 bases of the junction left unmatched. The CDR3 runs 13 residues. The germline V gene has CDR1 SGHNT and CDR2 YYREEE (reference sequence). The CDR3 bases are TGTGCCAGCAGTCAAGGACAGGAGAGCATTCAGTACTTC. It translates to CASSQGQESIQYF.

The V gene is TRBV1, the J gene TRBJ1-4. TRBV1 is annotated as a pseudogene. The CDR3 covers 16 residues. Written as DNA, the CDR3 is TGCACCAGCAGCCAAGATAGTGGGGGGGCGGATGAAAAACTGTTTTTT. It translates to CTSSQDSGGADEKLFF.

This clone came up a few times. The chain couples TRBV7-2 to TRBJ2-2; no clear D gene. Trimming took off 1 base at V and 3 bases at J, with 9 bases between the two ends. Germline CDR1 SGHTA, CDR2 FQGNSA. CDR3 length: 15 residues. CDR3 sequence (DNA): TGTGCCAGCAGCTTAGATAACAGACACACCGGGGAGCTGTTTTTT. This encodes CASSLDNRHTGELFF.

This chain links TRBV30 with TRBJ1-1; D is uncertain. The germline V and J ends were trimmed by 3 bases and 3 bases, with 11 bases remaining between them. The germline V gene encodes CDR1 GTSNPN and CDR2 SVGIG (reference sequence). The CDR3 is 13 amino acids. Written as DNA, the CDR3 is TGTGCCTGGAGACAGTATGGGGACACTGAAGCTTTCTTT. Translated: CAWRQYGDTEAFF. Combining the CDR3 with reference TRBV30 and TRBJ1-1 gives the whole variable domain SQTIHQWPATLVQPVGSPLSLECTVEGTSNPNLYWYRQAAGRGLQLLFYSVGIGQISSEVPQNLSASRPQDRQFILSSKKLLLSDSGFYLCAWRQYGDTEAFFGQGTRLTVV.

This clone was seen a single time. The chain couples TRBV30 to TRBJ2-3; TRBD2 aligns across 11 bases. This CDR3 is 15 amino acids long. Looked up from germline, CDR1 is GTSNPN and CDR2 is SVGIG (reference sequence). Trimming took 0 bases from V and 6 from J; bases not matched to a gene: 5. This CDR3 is CAWSVASGGIDTQYF. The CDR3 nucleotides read TGTGCCTGGAGTGTCGCTAGCGGGGGGATTGATACGCAGTATTTT.

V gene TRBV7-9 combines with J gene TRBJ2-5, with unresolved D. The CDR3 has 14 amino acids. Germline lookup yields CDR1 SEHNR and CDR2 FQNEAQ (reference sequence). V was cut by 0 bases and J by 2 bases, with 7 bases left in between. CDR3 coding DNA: TGTGCCAGCAGCTTAGCAGGGATTCAAGAGACCCAGTACTTC. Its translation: CASSLAGIQETQYF.

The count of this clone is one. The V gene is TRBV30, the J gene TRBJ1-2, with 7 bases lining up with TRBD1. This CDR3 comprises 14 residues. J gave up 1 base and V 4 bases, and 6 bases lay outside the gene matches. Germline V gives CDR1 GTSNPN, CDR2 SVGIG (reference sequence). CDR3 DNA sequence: TGTGCCTGGACCCCGACAGGGTATAACTATGGCTACACCTTC. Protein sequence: CAWTPTGYNYGYTF.

CDR3 region: CASSPNPTEPNQPQHF. The CDR3 nucleotides read TGTGCCAGCAGCCCAAACCCCACAGAACCCAATCAGCCCCAGCATTTT. The gene calls are TRBV4-2 and TRBJ1-5, with D unresolved. V gave up 4 bases and J gave up 3 bases, with 16 bases separating them. Germline V gene sequence: CDR1 LGHNA, CDR2 YNFKEQ. This CDR3 spans 16 amino acids.

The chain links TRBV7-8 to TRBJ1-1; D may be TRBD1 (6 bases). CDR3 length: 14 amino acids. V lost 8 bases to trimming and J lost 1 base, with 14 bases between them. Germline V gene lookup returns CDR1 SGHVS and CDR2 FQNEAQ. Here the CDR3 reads CASRGALGNTEAFF. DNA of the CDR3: TGTGCCAGCCGGGGGGCGCTGGGGAACACTGAAGCTTTCTTT.

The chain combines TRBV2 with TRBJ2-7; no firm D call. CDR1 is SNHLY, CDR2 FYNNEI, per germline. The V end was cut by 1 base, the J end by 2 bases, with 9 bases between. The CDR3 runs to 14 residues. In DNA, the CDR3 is TGTGCCAGCAGTGAAGGGCTTCCCACCTACGAGCAGTACTTC. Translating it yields CASSEGLPTYEQYF.

CDR3 in amino acids: CATSRDRLLNPEQYF. CDR3 coding DNA: TGTGCCACCAGCAGAGATCGTCTGCTAAACCCGGAGCAGTACTTC. V usage is TRBV15 and J usage is TRBJ2-7; no reliable D call. The CDR3 has 15 residues. Trimming shortened V by 0 bases and J by 7 bases, and 16 bases separated the two germline ends. The germline CDR1 and CDR2 sequences are LNHNV and YYDKDF (reference sequence). Filled out from reference TRBV15 and TRBJ2-7, the complete variable domain reads DAMVIQNPRYQVTQFGKPVTLSCSQTLNHNVMYWYQQKSSQAPKLLFHYYDKDFNNEADTPDNFQSRRPNTSFCFLDIRSPGLGDTAMYLCATSRDRLLNPEQYFGPGTRLTVT.

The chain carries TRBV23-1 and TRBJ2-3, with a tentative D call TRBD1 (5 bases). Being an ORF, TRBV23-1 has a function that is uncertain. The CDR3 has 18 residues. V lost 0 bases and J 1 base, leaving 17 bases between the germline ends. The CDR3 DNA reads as TGCGCCAGCAGTCAATCGGGGTCAGGGATTTTTCGCACAGATACGCAGTATTTT. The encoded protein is CASSQSGSGIFRTDTQYF.

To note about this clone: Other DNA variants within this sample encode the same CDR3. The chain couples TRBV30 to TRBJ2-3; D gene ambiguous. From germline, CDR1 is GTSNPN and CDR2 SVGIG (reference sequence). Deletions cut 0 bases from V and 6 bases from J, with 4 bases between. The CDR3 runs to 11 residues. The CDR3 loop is CAWSVSDTQYF. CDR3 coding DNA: TGTGCCTGGAGTGTATCGGATACGCAGTATTTT.

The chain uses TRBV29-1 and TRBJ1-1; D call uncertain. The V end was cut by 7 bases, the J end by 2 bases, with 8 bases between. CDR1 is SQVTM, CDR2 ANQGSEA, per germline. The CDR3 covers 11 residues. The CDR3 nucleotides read TGCAGCGCGACACTTAACACTGAAGCTTTCTTT. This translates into CSATLNTEAFF. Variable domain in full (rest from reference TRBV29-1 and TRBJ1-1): SAVISQKPSRDICQRGTSLTIQCQVDSQVTMMFWYRQQPGQSLTLIATANQGSEATYESGFVIDKFPISRPNLTFSTLTVSNMSPEDSSIYLCSATLNTEAFFGQGTRLTVV.

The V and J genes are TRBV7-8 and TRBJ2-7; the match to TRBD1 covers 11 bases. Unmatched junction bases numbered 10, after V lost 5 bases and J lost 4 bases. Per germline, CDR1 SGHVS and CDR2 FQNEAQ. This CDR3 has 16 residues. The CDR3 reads CASSHAGTGGLYEQYF. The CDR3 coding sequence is TGTGCCAGCAGCCACGCTGGGACAGGGGGATTATACGAGCAGTACTTC.

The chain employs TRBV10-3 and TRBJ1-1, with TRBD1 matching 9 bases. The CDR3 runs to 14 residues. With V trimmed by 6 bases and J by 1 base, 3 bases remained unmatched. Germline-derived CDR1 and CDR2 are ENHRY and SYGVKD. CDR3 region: CAISRTGENTEAFF. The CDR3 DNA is TGTGCCATCAGCCGGACAGGGGAGAACACTGAAGCTTTCTTT.

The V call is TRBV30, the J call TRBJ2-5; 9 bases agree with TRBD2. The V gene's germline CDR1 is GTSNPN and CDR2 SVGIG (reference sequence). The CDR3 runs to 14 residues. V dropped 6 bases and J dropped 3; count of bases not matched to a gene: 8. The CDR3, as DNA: TGTGCCTGCCCTAGCGGGGCTCTGGAAGAGACCCAGTACTTC. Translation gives CACPSGALEETQYF.

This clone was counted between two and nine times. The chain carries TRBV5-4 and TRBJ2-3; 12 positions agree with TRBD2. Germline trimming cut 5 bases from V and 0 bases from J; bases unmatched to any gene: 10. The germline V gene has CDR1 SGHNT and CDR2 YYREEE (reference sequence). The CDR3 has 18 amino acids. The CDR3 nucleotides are TGTGCCAGCAGAGCGCGGACTAGCGGGAAACCGAGCACAGATACGCAGTATTTT. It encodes CASRARTSGKPSTDTQYF.

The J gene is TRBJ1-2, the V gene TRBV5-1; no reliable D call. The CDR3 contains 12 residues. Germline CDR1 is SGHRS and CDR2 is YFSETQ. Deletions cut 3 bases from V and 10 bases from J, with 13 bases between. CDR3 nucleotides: TGCGCCAGCAGCTCTACAGTCGGGTCCTACACCTTC. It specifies CASSSTVGSYTF.

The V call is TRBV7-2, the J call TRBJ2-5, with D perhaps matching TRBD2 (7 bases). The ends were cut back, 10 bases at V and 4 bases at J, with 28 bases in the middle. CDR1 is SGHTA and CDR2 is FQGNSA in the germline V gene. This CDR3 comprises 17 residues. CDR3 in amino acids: CATRDGRGTKVVETQYF. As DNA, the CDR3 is TGTGCCACACGAGATGGTAGGGGGACTAAGGTTGTAGAGACCCAGTACTTC.

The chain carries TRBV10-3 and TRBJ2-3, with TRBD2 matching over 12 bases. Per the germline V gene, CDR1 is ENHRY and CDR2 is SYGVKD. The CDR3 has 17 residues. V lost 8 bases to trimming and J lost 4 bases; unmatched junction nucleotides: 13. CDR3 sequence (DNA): TGTGCCATCGGATTGGCTAGCGGGGGGGCAGGGTCAGATACGCAGTATTTT. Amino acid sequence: CAIGLASGGAGSDTQYF.

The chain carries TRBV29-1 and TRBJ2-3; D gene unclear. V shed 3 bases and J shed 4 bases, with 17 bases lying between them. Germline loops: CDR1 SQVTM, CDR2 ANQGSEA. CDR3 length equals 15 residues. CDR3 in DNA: TGCAGCGTTGACCTTGGACGGAGAAGTGCAGATACGCAGTATTTT. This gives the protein CSVDLGRRSADTQYF.

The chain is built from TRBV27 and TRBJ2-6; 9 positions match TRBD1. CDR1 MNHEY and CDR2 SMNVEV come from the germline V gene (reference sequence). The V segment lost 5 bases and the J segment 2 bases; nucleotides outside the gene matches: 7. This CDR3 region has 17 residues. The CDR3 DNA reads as TGTGCCAGCAGTCCCCTGACAGGGGGAACTGGGGCCAACGTCCTGACTTTC. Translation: CASSPLTGGTGANVLTF.

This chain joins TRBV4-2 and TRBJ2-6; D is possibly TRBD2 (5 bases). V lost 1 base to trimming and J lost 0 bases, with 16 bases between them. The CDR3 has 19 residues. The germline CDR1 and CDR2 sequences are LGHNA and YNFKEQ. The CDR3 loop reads CASSQVPRLAGSGANVLTF. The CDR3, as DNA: TGTGCCAGCAGCCAAGTTCCCAGGCTCGCGGGCTCTGGGGCCAACGTCCTGACTTTC.